The present T cell receptor (beta chain) was sequenced within a study of cytomegalovirus exposure and HLA in healthy donors. Study-level information: In terms of ancestry, the Caucasian-associated cluster contained 75% to 85% of the approximately 430 genotyped donors. Findings and caveats of the study: Later analysis demonstrated an association between a missense DCLRE1C variant and TCR beta V- and J-gene trimming.

On this clone itself: Its antigen remains unidentified.

Germline CDR1 is MNHEY and CDR2 is SMNVEV (reference sequence). The CDR3 has 15 amino acids. With 4 bases clipped from V and 9 bases from J, the junction kept 8 bases outside the gene matches. The PCR ran on 60 Vbeta and 13 Jbeta primers. Authors' analysis steps: Counted up in a later analysis, unique TCR beta chains came to about 80 million, with around 10 million shared. Libraries were prepared by immunoSEQ multiplex PCR; TCRdb keeps only in-frame clonotypes and omits some of them. The DNA was the basis for D and trimming; V, J and clone size are from that table. The data contain 200,000 to 300,000 clones, roughly 73% of them singletons.

The rearrangement uses TRBV27 and TRBJ2-1, with TRBD2 matching 11 bases. The clonotype was recovered from a boy aged 10-17 years in good health and CMV-seronegative. Sequencing was performed on PBMCs. CDR3 loop: CASSSLASGGTEQFF. The CDR3 coding sequence is TGTGCCAGCAGTTCTCTAGCTAGCGGGGGGACTGAGCAGTTCTTC.